Presented here are 21 T cell receptor beta chains from one specimen sequenced in a study of human T cells and chemical hapten exposure. Time point here: patch test 1, 2 weeks after DPC sensitization. Treatment meaning: therapeutic diphenylcyclopropenone sensitization with weekly scalp DPC. TCRdb recomputed calls from the RACE reads with MiXCR, one row per CDR3 protein. The table has about 380,000 distinct CDR3 sequences, nearly 5% seen once. The starting material was whole blood, obtained in connection with sensitization to the hapten diphenylcyclopropenone (DPC). The receptors here all came from a woman in her forties or fifties with alopecia areata. Some clones in this sample may be carry-over from other donors' samples.

This clonotype was observed at least ten times. The V and J genes are TRBV6-2 or TRBV6-3 and TRBJ2-7; 7 positions agree with TRBD1. CDR1 MNHEY and CDR2 SVGEGT come from the germline V gene. V dropped 6 bases and J dropped 6; count of bases not matched to a gene: 8. CDR3 length: 13 amino acids. The CDR3 protein is CASRWTGVGEQYF. The CDR3 nucleotides are TGTGCCAGCAGGTGGACAGGTGTCGGCGAGCAGTACTTC.

This clonotype was seen many times. This chain joins TRBV7-2 and TRBJ1-4; D is possibly TRBD1 (5 bases). Germline V CDR1 and CDR2: SGHTA, FQGNSA. V lost 6 bases to trimming and J lost 3 bases, with 14 bases between them. The CDR3 is made up of 15 amino acids. CDR3 bases: TGTGCCAGCAGGCAAAACCCGGGACCTAATGAAAAACTGTTTTTT. Protein: CASRQNPGPNEKLFF.

There are many counts of this clonotype. V is TRBV20-1 and J is TRBJ2-1, with 8 nucleotides matching TRBD2. After removal of 6 bases from V and 10 bases from J, the junction contained 8 bases not matched to a gene. The CDR3 has 12 residues. Germline CDR1 is DFQATT and CDR2 is SNEGSKA (reference sequence). The CDR3 nucleotides read TGCAGTGCGATTGGACTAGCATGGGAGCAGTTCTTC. Encoded protein: CSAIGLAWEQFF.

In this sample, this clonotype turned up many times. The chain recombines TRBV6-5 with TRBJ1-2; no clear D gene. The CDR3 contains 14 residues. Germline loops: CDR1 MNHEY, CDR2 SVGAGI. The germline V and J ends were trimmed by 0 bases and 9 bases, with 14 bases remaining between them. CDR3 sequence reads: CASSYSSRAESYTF. The DNA for the CDR3 is TGTGCCAGCAGTTACTCGAGTCGGGCGGAGAGCTACACCTTC.

This clonotype occurred many times. V is TRBV10-3 and J is TRBJ2-7; D not resolved. CDR3 length: 13 amino acids. V shed 6 bases and J shed 6 bases, with 15 bases lying between them. Germline CDR1 is ENHRY and CDR2 is SYGVKD. CDR3 in amino acids: CAISPQNTGEQYF. For the CDR3, the DNA is TGTGCCATCAGCCCGCAGAATACGGGCGAGCAGTACTTC.

The table lists this clonotype with many counts. This chain links TRBV9 with TRBJ1-4; weak D call: TRBD1 (5 bases). The CDR3 sequence is 12 residues long. Germline V gene sequence: CDR1 SGDLS, CDR2 YYNGEE. The germline V and J ends were trimmed by 5 bases and 8 bases, with 10 bases remaining between them. The CDR3 nucleotides are TGTGCCAGCAGGGGACCTGGGGAAAAACTGTTTTTT. Translating gives CASRGPGEKLFF.

This clonotype showed up many times. V usage is TRBV5-1 and J usage is TRBJ1-1; D is possibly TRBD1 (6 bases). This CDR3 has 14 residues. Per germline, CDR1 SGHRS and CDR2 YFSETQ. The V gene lost 1 base and the J gene lost 5 bases, with 12 bases spanning the gap. Here the CDR3 DNA reads TGCGCCAGCAGCTTGAAGGCAGGGGAGACTGAAGCTTTCTTT. The encoded protein is CASSLKAGETEAFF.

The V call is TRBV20-1, the J call TRBJ1-2, with TRBD1 matching over 8 bases. The length of the CDR3 is 11 residues. With 6 bases clipped from V and 6 bases from J, the junction kept 3 bases outside the gene matches. Germline assignment: CDR1 DFQATT and CDR2 SNEGSKA (reference sequence). The CDR3 DNA follows: TGCAGTGCGAGGACAGGGAATGGCTACACCTTC. The encoded protein is CSARTGNGYTF.

This clonotype was recorded a few times. J is TRBJ2-5 and V is TRBV9; no reliable D call. Germline assignment: CDR1 SGDLS and CDR2 YYNGEE. Trimming took 0 bases from V and 0 from J, leaving 9 bases between them. The CDR3 length is 15 residues. CDR3 nucleotide sequence: TGTGCCAGCAGCGTAGGGCATCAGTACCAAGAGACCCAGTACTTC. This codes for CASSVGHQYQETQYF.

This clonotype was seen ten or more times. V usage is TRBV6-5 and J usage is TRBJ1-2; D may be TRBD1 (5 bases). V was trimmed by 0 bases and J by 5 bases, leaving 22 bases between them. CDR1 MNHEY and CDR2 SVGAGI come from the germline V gene. This CDR3 comprises 18 residues. This chain's CDR3 is CASSYSPPRAQTLYGYTF. CDR3 bases: TGTGCCAGCAGTTACTCGCCCCCCAGGGCCCAAACCTTGTATGGCTACACCTTC.

This clonotype was detected ten times or more. The rearrangement uses TRBV12-3 or TRBV12-4 and TRBJ2-1; 9 bases fit TRBD2. This CDR3 comprises 15 residues. The ends lost 3 bases at V and 1 base at J; junction bases unmatched: 1. The CDR3 bases are TGTGCCAGCAGTTTCGCGGGAGGGTCCTACAATGAGCAGTTCTTC. As protein: CASSFAGGSYNEQFF.

This chain joins TRBV5-1 and TRBJ1-2; TRBD1 agrees at 7 bases. From germline, CDR1 is SGHRS and CDR2 YFSETQ. V dropped 0 bases and J dropped 6; count of bases not matched to a gene: 8. The CDR3 is made up of 15 amino acids. CDR3 in DNA: TGCGCCAGCAGCTTGGCTGACAGGGTACAGGATGGCTACACCTTC. Protein: CASSLADRVQDGYTF. The full variable domain, completed using reference TRBV5-1 and TRBJ1-2, is KAGVTQTPRYLIKTRGQQVTLSCSPISGHRSVSWYQQTPGQGLQFLFEYFSETQRNKGNFPGRFSGRQFSNSRSEMNVSTLELGDSALYLCASSLADRVQDGYTFGSGTRLTVV.

This clonotype was observed many times. V usage is TRBV28 and J usage is TRBJ2-2; D unclear. V was shortened by 3 bases and J by 0 bases, with 5 bases between the two germline ends. Germline-derived CDR1 and CDR2 are MDHEN and SYDVKM. This CDR3 contains 14 residues. CDR3 protein: CASSLAPNTGELFF. CDR3 coding DNA: TGTGCCAGCAGTTTGGCCCCGAACACCGGGGAGCTGTTTTTT.

This clonotype was seen at least ten times. V gene TRBV6-2 or TRBV6-3 combines with J gene TRBJ2-1; D possibly corresponds to TRBD1 (6 bases). V was clipped by 5 bases and J by 5 bases, with 13 bases between them. Germline lookup yields CDR1 MNHEY and CDR2 SVGEGT. CDR3 size: 14 residues. As DNA, the CDR3 is TGTGCCAGCAGTATGGGGGCGCTTAACAATGAGCAGTTCTTC. Translated, it gives CASSMGALNNEQFF.

The chain is built from TRBV10-3 and TRBJ1-5, with 9 bases aligning to TRBD1. The CDR3 is 14 residues long. Germline V lookup: CDR1 ENHRY, CDR2 SYGVKD. Trimming removed 4 bases from V and 4 bases from J; junction bases left unmatched: 2. The CDR3 DNA reads TGTGCCATCAGTGCAGGACAGGGGAATCAGCCCCAGCATTTT. This codes for CAISAGQGNQPQHF.

This clonotype was picked up many times. The chain employs TRBV29-1 and TRBJ2-5, with 11 bases aligning to TRBD2. The germline V gene has CDR1 SQVTM and CDR2 ANQGSEA. V gave up 4 bases and J gave up 9 bases; unmatched junction bases: 7. The CDR3 covers 13 residues. The CDR3 coding sequence is TGCAGCGTTGGCGGGACTAGCGGCATGGCCCAGTACTTC. Translated: CSVGGTSGMAQYF. The full variable domain, rest sourced from reference TRBV29-1 and TRBJ2-5, is SAVISQKPSRDICQRGTSLTIQCQVDSQVTMMFWYRQQPGQSLTLIATANQGSEATYESGFVIDKFPISRPNLTFSTLTVSNMSPEDSSIYLCSVGGTSGMAQYFGPGTRLLVL.

This clonotype was detected a few times. The V call is TRBV5-1, the J call TRBJ2-7; the D is unclear. CDR3 size: 13 residues. CDR1 and CDR2 from the germline V gene are SGHRS and YFSETQ. V was cut by 0 bases and J by 5 bases, with 9 bases left in between. This CDR3 reads CASSLGPVNEQYF. CDR3 DNA: TGCGCCAGCAGCTTGGGTCCGGTAAACGAGCAGTACTTC.

The chain recombines TRBV12-3 or TRBV12-4 with TRBJ1-2; TRBD1 aligns across 9 bases. Trimming took 3 bases from V and 2 from J; bases not matched to a gene: 1. The CDR3 contains 14 residues. The CDR3 loop is CASSFTGGNYGYTF. The CDR3 nucleotides read TGTGCCAGCAGTTTCACAGGGGGCAACTATGGCTACACCTTC.

This clonotype occurred many times. The rearrangement links TRBV5-1 to TRBJ2-5; D perhaps matches TRBD1 (6 bases). CDR3 length: 15 residues. The V gene's germline CDR1 is SGHRS and CDR2 YFSETQ. V was clipped by 2 bases and J by 5 bases, with 16 bases between them. CDR3 sequence: CASSLLQGKGETQYF. CDR3 nucleotide sequence: TGCGCCAGCAGCTTACTACAGGGAAAAGGCGAGACCCAGTACTTC.

This clonotype was found a few times. This chain joins TRBV3-1 and TRBJ2-7; TRBD2 is a possible D gene (6 bases). Trimming cost V 1 base and J 5 bases, with 15 bases left between them. CDR1 and CDR2 (germline): LGHDT, YNNKEL (reference sequence). This CDR3 spans 15 amino acids. This chain's CDR3 is CASSQAGVGSDEQYF. As DNA, the CDR3 is TGTGCCAGCAGCCAAGCGGGAGTTGGGAGCGACGAGCAGTACTTC.

This clonotype came up many times. The J gene is TRBJ2-1, the V gene TRBV18; 7 bases are shared with TRBD2. Per germline, CDR1 KGHSH and CDR2 LQKENI. The trim removed 2 bases at V and 4 bases at J, leaving 5 bases unmatched. The CDR3 contains 15 residues. This CDR3 is CASSPGASGYNEQFF. The CDR3, as DNA: TGTGCCAGCTCACCAGGGGCTAGCGGATACAATGAGCAGTTCTTC. Looking up the rest from reference TRBV18 and TRBJ2-1 gives the full variable domain: NAGVMQNPRHLVRRRGQEARLRCSPMKGHSHVYWYRQLPEEGLKFMVYLQKENIIDESGMPKERFSAEFPKEGPSILRIQQVVRGDSAAYFCASSPGASGYNEQFFGPGTRLTVL.